This TCR beta chain was identified in a study of blood T cell repertoires in COVID-19. About the research overall: The United States, Italy and Spain supplied acute and convalescent COVID-19 samples. Sample material is recorded as cDNA or gDNA derived from T cells, B-cell-depleted T cells, or PBMCs.

Germline-derived CDR1 and CDR2 are LGHDT and YNNKEL (reference sequence). V lost 4 bases and J lost 6; bases outside the gene matches: 14. This CDR3 comprises 19 residues. In the source study's methods: Researchers report that nucleated cell counts were estimated from reference gene primer amplification. TCRdb's copy holds only in-frame clones and misses some; the assay was immunoSEQ multiplex PCR. For V, J and clone size, that table is used; D and trimming come from the DNA. The table includes approximately 68,000 clones, roughly 84% detected once. This TCR derives from a woman aged 55-70 years with acute or convalescent COVID-19. Input material: peripheral blood. The chain recombines TRBV3-1 (or the pseudogene TRBV3-2) with TRBJ2-3; TRBD2 aligns across 15 bases. CDR3: CASSRSGLAGGPEGDTQYF. CDR3 bases: TGTGCCAGCAGCCGATCGGGACTAGCGGGGGGCCCCGAGGGCGATACGCAGTATTTT.